This T cell receptor beta chain stems from a study of CD8 T cells in Susac syndrome. The study's findings and limits: Repertoires of Susac syndrome CD4+ T cells lacked clonal expansion.

Per germline, CDR1 KGHDR and CDR2 SFDVKD. This CDR3 spans 13 amino acids. V lost 5 bases to trimming and J lost 0 bases, with 5 bases between them. The authors reverse transcribed 0.5 to 1 ug RNA with random hexamers. One entry per CDR3 protein, called by TCRdb with MiXCR from the immunoSEQ multiplex PCR reads. The repertoire consists of 150,000 to 200,000 distinct CDR3 sequences, with around 96% occurring once and the leading ten covering 0.095% to 0.15%. In regard to this clonotype: What it binds is unknown.

The clonotype originates from a human donor with Susac syndrome. The chain links TRBV24-1 to TRBJ2-3; D unclear. Sequencing input: CD4+ T cells from PBMCs. This chain's CDR3 is CATSGVSTDTQYF. Written as DNA, the CDR3 is TGTGCCACCAGTGGGGTCAGCACAGATACGCAGTATTTT.